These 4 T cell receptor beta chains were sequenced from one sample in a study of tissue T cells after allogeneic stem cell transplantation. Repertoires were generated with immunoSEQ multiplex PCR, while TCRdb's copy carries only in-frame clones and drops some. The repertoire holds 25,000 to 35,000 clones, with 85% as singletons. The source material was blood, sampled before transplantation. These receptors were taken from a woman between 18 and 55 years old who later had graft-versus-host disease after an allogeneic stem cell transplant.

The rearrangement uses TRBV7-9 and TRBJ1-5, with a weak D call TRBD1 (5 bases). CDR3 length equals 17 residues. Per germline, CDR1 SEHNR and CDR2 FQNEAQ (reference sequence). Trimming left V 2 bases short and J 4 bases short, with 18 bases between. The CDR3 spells CASSLLHVGTKNQPQHF. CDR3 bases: TGTGCCAGCAGCTTACTGCATGTGGGGACGAAGAATCAGCCCCAGCATTTT.

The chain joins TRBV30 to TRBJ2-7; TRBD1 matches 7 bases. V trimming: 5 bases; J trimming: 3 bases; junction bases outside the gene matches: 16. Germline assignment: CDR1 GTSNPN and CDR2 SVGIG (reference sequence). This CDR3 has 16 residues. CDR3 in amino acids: CAWGPQGILHIYEQYF. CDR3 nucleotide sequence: TGTGCCTGGGGACCACAGGGGATCCTCCATATCTACGAGCAGTACTTC.

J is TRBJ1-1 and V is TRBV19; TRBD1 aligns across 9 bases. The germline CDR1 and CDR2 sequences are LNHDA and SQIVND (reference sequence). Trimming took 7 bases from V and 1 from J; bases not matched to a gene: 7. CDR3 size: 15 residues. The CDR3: CASTKQGAGNTEAFF. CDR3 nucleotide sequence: TGTGCCAGTACCAAACAGGGGGCGGGGAACACTGAAGCTTTCTTT.

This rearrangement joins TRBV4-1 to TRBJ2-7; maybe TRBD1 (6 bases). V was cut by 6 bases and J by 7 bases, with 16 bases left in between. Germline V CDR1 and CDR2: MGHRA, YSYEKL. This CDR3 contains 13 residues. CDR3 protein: CASRDSRSGEQYF. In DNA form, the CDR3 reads TGCGCCAGCAGGGACAGTAGGTCAGGGGAGCAGTACTTC.